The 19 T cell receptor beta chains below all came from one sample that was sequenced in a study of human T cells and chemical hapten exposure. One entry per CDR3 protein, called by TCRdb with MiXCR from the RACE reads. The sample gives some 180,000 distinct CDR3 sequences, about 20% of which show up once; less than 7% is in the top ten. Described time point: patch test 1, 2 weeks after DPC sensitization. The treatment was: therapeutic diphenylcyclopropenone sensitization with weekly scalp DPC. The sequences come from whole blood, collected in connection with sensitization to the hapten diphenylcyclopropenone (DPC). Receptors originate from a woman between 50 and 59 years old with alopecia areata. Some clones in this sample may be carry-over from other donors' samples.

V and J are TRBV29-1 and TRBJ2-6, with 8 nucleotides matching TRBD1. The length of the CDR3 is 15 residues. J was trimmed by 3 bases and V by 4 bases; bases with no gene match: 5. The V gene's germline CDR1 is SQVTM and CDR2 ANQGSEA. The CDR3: CSVAGGAGGANVLTF. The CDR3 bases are TGCAGCGTTGCAGGGGGCGCAGGTGGGGCCAACGTCCTGACTTTC.

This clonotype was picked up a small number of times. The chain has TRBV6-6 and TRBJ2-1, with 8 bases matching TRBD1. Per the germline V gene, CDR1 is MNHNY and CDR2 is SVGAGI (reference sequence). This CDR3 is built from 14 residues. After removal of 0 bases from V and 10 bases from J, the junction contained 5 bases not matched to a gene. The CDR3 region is CASSYSGQGGEQFF. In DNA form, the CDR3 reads TGTGCCAGCAGTTACTCCGGACAGGGAGGCGAGCAGTTCTTC.

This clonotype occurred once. CDR3 sequence reads: CASSSRLAGEFGDTQYF. The CDR3 DNA sequence: TGTGCCAGCAGCTCCAGACTAGCGGGAGAATTCGGAGATACGCAGTATTTT. This chain connects TRBV7-9 to TRBJ2-3; 12 bases fit TRBD2. The CDR3 sequence is 17 residues long. V gave up 4 bases and J gave up 5 bases; unmatched junction bases: 10. CDR1 and CDR2 from the germline V gene are SEHNR and FQNEAQ (reference sequence).

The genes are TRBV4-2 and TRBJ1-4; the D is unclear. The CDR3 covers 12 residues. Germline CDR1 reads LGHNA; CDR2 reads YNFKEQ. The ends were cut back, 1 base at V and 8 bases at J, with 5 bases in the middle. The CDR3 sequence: CASSQVQEKLFF. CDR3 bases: TGTGCCAGCAGCCAAGTCCAGGAAAAACTGTTTTTT.

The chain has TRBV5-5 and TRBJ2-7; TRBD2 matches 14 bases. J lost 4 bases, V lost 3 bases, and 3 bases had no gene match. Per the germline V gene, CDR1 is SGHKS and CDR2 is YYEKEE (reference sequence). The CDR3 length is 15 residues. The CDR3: CASSWGLAGVYEQYF. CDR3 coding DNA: TGTGCCAGCAGCTGGGGACTAGCGGGAGTATACGAGCAGTACTTC.

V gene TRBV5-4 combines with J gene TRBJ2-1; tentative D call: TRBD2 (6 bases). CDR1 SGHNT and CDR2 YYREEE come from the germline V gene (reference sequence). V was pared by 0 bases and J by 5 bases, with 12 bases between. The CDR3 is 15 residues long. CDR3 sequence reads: CASSLVGEEHNEQFF. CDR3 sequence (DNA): TGTGCCAGCAGCTTGGTGGGGGAGGAGCACAATGAGCAGTTCTTC.

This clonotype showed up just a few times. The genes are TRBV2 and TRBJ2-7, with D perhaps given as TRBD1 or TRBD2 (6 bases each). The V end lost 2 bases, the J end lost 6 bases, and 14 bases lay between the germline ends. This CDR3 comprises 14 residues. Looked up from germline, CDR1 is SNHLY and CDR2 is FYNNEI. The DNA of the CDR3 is TGTGCCAGCAGTGAATCGGGGGCTTACCGCGAGCAGTACTTC. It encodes CASSESGAYREQYF.

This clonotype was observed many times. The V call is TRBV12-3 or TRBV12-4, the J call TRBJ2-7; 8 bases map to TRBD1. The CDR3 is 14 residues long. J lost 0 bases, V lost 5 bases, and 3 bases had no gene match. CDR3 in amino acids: CASSIQGGSYEQYF. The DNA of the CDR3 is TGTGCCAGCAGTATACAGGGGGGCTCCTACGAGCAGTACTTC.

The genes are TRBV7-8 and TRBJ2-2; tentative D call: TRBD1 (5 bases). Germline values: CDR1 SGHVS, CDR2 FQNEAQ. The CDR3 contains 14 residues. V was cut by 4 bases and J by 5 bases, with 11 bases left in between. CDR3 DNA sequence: TGTGCCAGCAGCTCCCCGAAGGGGACCGGGGAGCTGTTTTTT. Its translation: CASSSPKGTGELFF.

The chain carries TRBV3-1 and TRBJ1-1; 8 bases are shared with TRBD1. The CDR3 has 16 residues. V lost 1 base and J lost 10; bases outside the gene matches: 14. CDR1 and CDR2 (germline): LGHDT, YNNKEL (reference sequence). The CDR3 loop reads CASSQGSGTGGLRAFF. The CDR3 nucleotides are TGTGCCAGCAGCCAAGGTTCCGGGACAGGAGGTCTTAGAGCTTTCTTT.

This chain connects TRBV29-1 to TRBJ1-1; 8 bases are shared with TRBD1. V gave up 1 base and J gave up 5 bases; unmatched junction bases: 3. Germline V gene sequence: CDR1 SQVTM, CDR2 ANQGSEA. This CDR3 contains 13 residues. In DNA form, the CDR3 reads TGCAGCGTTGAAGTGAGACAGGGGACTGAAGCTTTCTTT. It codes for CSVEVRQGTEAFF.

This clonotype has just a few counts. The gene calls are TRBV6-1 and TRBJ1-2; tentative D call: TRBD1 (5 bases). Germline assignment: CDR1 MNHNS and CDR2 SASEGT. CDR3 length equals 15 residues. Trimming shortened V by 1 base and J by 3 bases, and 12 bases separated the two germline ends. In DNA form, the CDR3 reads TGTGCCAGCAGTGAAGGCCCAGGGTTATACTATGGCTACACCTTC. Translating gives CASSEGPGLYYGYTF.

The CDR3 DNA is TGTGCCAGCAGTTTTACGCGGACAAAGTACTACGAGCAGTACTTC. Protein: CASSFTRTKYYEQYF. The V and J genes are TRBV27 and TRBJ2-7; D is possibly TRBD1 (5 bases). Germline values: CDR1 MNHEY, CDR2 SMNVEV (reference sequence). With 3 bases removed from V and 3 bases from J, the gap between germline ends came to 15 bases. The CDR3 is 15 amino acids.

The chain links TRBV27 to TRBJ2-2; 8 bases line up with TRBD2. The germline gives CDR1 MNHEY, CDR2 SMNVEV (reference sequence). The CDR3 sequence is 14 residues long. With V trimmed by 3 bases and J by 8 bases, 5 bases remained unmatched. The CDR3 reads CASSFRLAIGELFF. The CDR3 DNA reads TGTGCCAGCAGTTTCCGACTAGCGATTGGGGAGCTGTTTTTT.

CDR3 sequence: CASSLALGDGEKLFF. CDR3 nucleotide sequence: TGTGCCAGCAGTTTAGCGCTCGGGGACGGGGAAAAACTGTTTTTT. V usage is TRBV12-3 or TRBV12-4 and J usage is TRBJ1-4; D might be TRBD1 (5 bases). V gave up 0 bases and J gave up 8 bases, with 13 bases separating them. The length of the CDR3 is 15 residues.

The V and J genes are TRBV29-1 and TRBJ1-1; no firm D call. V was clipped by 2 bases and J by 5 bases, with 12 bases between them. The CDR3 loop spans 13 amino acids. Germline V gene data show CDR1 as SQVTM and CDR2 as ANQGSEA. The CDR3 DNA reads TGCAGCGTTGAATCAGGTGGCGGGACTGAAGCTTTCTTT. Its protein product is CSVESGGGTEAFF.

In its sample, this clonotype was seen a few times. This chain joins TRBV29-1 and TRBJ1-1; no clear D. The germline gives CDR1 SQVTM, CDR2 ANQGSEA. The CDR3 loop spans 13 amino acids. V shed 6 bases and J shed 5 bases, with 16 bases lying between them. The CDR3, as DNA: TGCAGCGTATCAACTTTCAGGTCAACTGAAGCTTTCTTT. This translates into CSVSTFRSTEAFF.

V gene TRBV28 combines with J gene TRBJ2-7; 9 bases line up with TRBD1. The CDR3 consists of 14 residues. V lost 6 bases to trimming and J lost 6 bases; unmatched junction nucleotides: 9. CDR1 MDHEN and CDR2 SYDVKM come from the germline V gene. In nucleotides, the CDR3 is TGTGCCAGCAGGGGGGGGACAGGGACGTCCGAGCAGTACTTC. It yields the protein CASRGGTGTSEQYF.

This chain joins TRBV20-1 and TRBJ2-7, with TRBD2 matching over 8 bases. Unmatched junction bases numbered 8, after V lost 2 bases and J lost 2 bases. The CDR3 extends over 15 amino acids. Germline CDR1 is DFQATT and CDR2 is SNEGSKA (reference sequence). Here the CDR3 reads CSARRSGVGAYEQYF. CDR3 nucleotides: TGCAGTGCTAGACGTAGCGGGGTGGGGGCCTACGAGCAGTACTTC.